This T cell receptor beta chain comes out of a study of blood T cell repertoires in COVID-19. The assay was immunoSEQ multiplex PCR, and TCRdb's table has in-frame clones only and misses some. This table has 390,000 or so clones, 85% to 90% appearing once. The TCR originated in a woman in her fifties or sixties who had recovered from COVID-19. The specimen sequenced was PBMCs or T cells enriched from blood (not recorded which).

The CDR3 DNA reads TGTGCCAGCAGACTCGACAGGGTGTACCCTGAAGCTTTCTTT. Protein sequence: CASRLDRVYPEAFF. The gene calls are TRBV7-2 and TRBJ1-1; 7 bases are shared with TRBD1. V shed 6 bases and J 6 bases; nucleotides not matched to a gene: 10. Germline CDR1 is SGHTA and CDR2 is FQGNSA. This CDR3 has 14 amino acids.